These 21 T cell receptor beta chains were all obtained from the same sample, sequenced in a study of blood T cell repertoires in COVID-19. Sequencing was performed with immunoSEQ multiplex PCR; in TCRdb, only in-frame clones are kept and a portion is missing. The sample lists about 140,000 clones, around 83% occurring once. Sequencing used peripheral blood. The receptors were gathered from a man aged 30 to 39 with COVID-19, enrolled during active disease.

This chain connects TRBV29-1 to TRBJ2-1; 8 positions agree with TRBD2. Germline V gives CDR1 SQVTM, CDR2 ANQGSEA. The CDR3 totals 16 residues. The V segment lost 3 bases and the J segment 6 bases; nucleotides outside the gene matches: 13. For the CDR3, the DNA is TGCAGCGTTGACTTTTCGTCAGCGGGAGCCGTCAATGAGCAGTTCTTC. It specifies CSVDFSSAGAVNEQFF.

This clone was seen a single time. V usage is TRBV10-3 and J usage is TRBJ1-3; possibly TRBD1 for D (6 bases). Germline lookup yields CDR1 ENHRY and CDR2 SYGVKD. This CDR3 is 15 amino acids long. Trimming left V 6 bases short and J 0 bases short, with 12 bases between. The CDR3 DNA follows: TGTGCCATCAGCCCTGACAGGTACTCTGGAAACACCATATATTTT. Translating gives CAISPDRYSGNTIYF.

This clone was recorded once. V is TRBV7-9 and J is TRBJ2-1, with TRBD2 identical over 11 bases. This CDR3 has 15 residues. J was trimmed by 4 bases and V by 5 bases; bases with no gene match: 4. Germline V CDR1 and CDR2: SEHNR, FQNEAQ (reference sequence). The CDR3 nucleotides read TGTGCCAGCAGCGGACGACTAGCGGGGTACAATGAGCAGTTCTTC. This translates into CASSGRLAGYNEQFF.

The rearrangement joins TRBV28 to TRBJ2-5; possibly TRBD1 for D (5 bases). The germline gives CDR1 MDHEN, CDR2 SYDVKM. This CDR3 has 15 amino acids. The ends were cut back, 6 bases at V and 4 bases at J, with 18 bases in the middle. CDR3 sequence reads: CASRPSDSVRETQYF. CDR3 in DNA: TGTGCCAGCAGACCCTCCGACAGCGTTAGAGAGACCCAGTACTTC. The full variable domain, its missing parts supplied by reference TRBV28 and TRBJ2-5, is DVKVTQSSRYLVKRTGEKVFLECVQDMDHENMFWYRQDPGLGLRLIYFSYDVKMKEKGDIPEGYSVSREKKERFSLILESASTNQTSMYLCASRPSDSVRETQYFGPGTRLLVL.

The V gene is TRBV30, the J gene TRBJ2-7; TRBD2 matches at 7 bases. The V segment lost 5 bases and the J segment 5 bases; nucleotides outside the gene matches: 6. In germline, CDR1 is GTSNPN, CDR2 SVGIG (reference sequence). This CDR3 is built from 12 residues. The CDR3 here is CAWEGLGDEQYF. In DNA form, the CDR3 reads TGTGCCTGGGAAGGACTAGGGGACGAGCAGTACTTC.

The sample holds a few counts of this clone. In DNA form, the CDR3 reads TGCGCCAGCAGTGGGGCCAACACCGGGGAGCTGTTTTTT. It codes for CASSGANTGELFF. J is TRBJ2-2 and V is TRBV5-1; D may be TRBD1 (5 bases). The CDR3 consists of 13 residues. Trimming stripped 5 bases from V and 2 bases from J, with 7 bases between. The germline V gene has CDR1 SGHRS and CDR2 YFSETQ.

Notes on this clone: The sample has other DNA sequences that encode this CDR3 too. The chain recombines TRBV18 with TRBJ1-5; unclear D gene. The V gene lost 3 bases and the J gene lost 6 bases, with 9 bases spanning the gap. There are 13 residues in the CDR3. Germline V gene data show CDR1 as KGHSH and CDR2 as LQKENI. As DNA, the CDR3 is TGTGCCAGCTCACCCGGGGTTGGTCAGCCCCAGCATTTT. It translates to CASSPGVGQPQHF.

The rearrangement joins TRBV2 to TRBJ2-4; TRBD2 matches at 13 bases. Germline V gives CDR1 SNHLY, CDR2 FYNNEI. The CDR3 extends over 16 amino acids. V shed 6 bases and J 8 bases; nucleotides not matched to a gene: 10. CDR3 nucleotides: TGTGCCAGCAGAGGACTAGCGGGAGTAGGTCGGGACATTCAGTACTTC. This sequence encodes CASRGLAGVGRDIQYF.

This chain connects TRBV7-9 to TRBJ1-1, with 7 bases aligning to TRBD1. V lost 5 bases to trimming and J lost 7 bases; unmatched junction nucleotides: 19. The CDR3 totals 17 residues. The V gene's germline CDR1 is SEHNR and CDR2 FQNEAQ (reference sequence). The CDR3 reads CASSLGQATREGVEAFF. CDR3 bases: TGTGCCAGCAGCCTAGGACAGGCGACAAGGGAGGGGGTTGAAGCTTTCTTT. Supplemented by reference TRBV7-9 and TRBJ1-1, the full variable domain reads DTGVSQNPRHKITKRGQNVTFRCDPISEHNRLYWYRQTLGQGPEFLTYFQNEAQLEKSRLLSDRFSAERPKGSFSTLEIQRTEQGDSAMYLCASSLGQATREGVEAFFGQGTRLTVV.

The chain carries TRBV19 and TRBJ1-6; no reliable D call. Trimming cost V 5 bases and J 5 bases, with 7 bases left between them. The CDR3 covers 13 residues. Germline CDR1 and CDR2: LNHDA and SQIVND (reference sequence). The CDR3 loop reads CASSYYNNSPLHF. For the CDR3, the DNA is TGTGCCAGTAGTTACTACAATAATTCACCCCTCCACTTT.

The chain joins TRBV14 to TRBJ1-4, with TRBD1 identical over 8 bases. V gave up 4 bases and J gave up 4 bases; unmatched junction bases: 2. The CDR3 consists of 14 residues. Germline assignment: CDR1 SGHDN and CDR2 FVKESK. CDR3 protein: CASSLDRVNEKLFF. The CDR3 DNA is TGTGCCAGCAGCCTGGACAGGGTTAATGAAAAACTGTTTTTT.

The chain employs TRBV14 and TRBJ2-7, with D uncertain. The CDR3 consists of 11 residues. Germline V gene lookup returns CDR1 SGHDN and CDR2 FVKESK. V was pared by 10 bases and J by 2 bases, with 9 bases between. The DNA for the CDR3 is TGTGCCACCGCCCGCGCCTACGAGCAGTACTTC. Protein: CATARAYEQYF.

V usage is TRBV3-1 (or the pseudogene TRBV3-2) and J usage is TRBJ2-2; TRBD2 might be the D (5 bases). CDR1 LGHDT and CDR2 YNNKEL come from the germline V gene (reference sequence). V shed 1 base and J shed 1 base, with 10 bases lying between them. The CDR3 runs to 16 residues. CDR3 coding DNA: TGTGCCAGCAGCCAAGGGACTTTCCAGAACACCGGGGAGCTGTTTTTT. Protein: CASSQGTFQNTGELFF.

The genes are TRBV30 and TRBJ1-6; D is uncertain. The germline gives CDR1 GTSNPN, CDR2 SVGIG (reference sequence). The CDR3 extends over 14 amino acids. The V and J ends lost 0 bases and 7 bases respectively, with 10 bases between them. DNA for the CDR3: TGTGCCTGGAGTGTAGGGAGAATGAATTCACCCCTCCACTTT. It codes for CAWSVGRMNSPLHF.

This clone was detected once. The CDR3 nucleotides read TGTGCCAGCAGTGCGAGACAGGTATCCCAAGAGACCCAGTACTTC. Translating it yields CASSARQVSQETQYF. The V gene is TRBV2, the J gene TRBJ2-5, with a possible D match to TRBD1 (6 bases). The CDR3 has 15 amino acids. Germline CDR1 is SNHLY and CDR2 is FYNNEI. The V and J ends lost 4 bases and 1 base respectively, with 13 bases between them.

The CDR3 spells CASTPTLQGNQPQHF. In DNA, the CDR3 is TGTGCCAGCACTCCCACACTCCAGGGAAATCAGCCCCAGCATTTT. The V gene is TRBV27, the J gene TRBJ1-5; perhaps TRBD1 as D (5 bases). Germline values: CDR1 MNHEY, CDR2 SMNVEV (reference sequence). Deletions cut 7 bases from V and 4 bases from J, with 17 bases between. The CDR3 spans 15 residues.

The genes are TRBV11-2 and TRBJ1-6; 8 bases line up with TRBD1. The CDR3 loop spans 15 amino acids. Unmatched junction bases numbered 8, after V lost 7 bases and J lost 6 bases. The germline V gene has CDR1 SGHAT and CDR2 FQNNGV. This CDR3 reads CASTRGLARNSPLHF. CDR3 in DNA: TGTGCCAGCACCAGGGGGCTAGCTCGTAATTCACCCCTCCACTTT.

The chain combines TRBV19 with TRBJ1-5, with D possibly being TRBD1 (5 bases). Germline V gene lookup returns CDR1 LNHDA and CDR2 SQIVND (reference sequence). Trimming pared 9 bases from V and 0 bases from J, leaving 18 bases between. The CDR3 runs to 16 residues. The CDR3 bases are TGTGCCAGCCGCCCCGCGGGGGATTATAGCAATCAGCCCCAGCATTTT. Its translation: CASRPAGDYSNQPQHF.

J is TRBJ2-1 and V is TRBV11-2; the match to TRBD2 covers 10 bases. V lost 3 bases, J lost 4 bases, and 9 bases stayed unmatched. This CDR3 spans 17 amino acids. Germline-derived CDR1 and CDR2 are SGHAT and FQNNGV. The CDR3 sequence is CASSLRHTSGAYNEQFF. The DNA of the CDR3 is TGTGCCAGCAGCTTGCGACACACTAGCGGGGCTTACAATGAGCAGTTCTTC.

The rearrangement uses TRBV3-1 (or the pseudogene TRBV3-2) and TRBJ2-7, with 9 bases that match TRBD2. From germline, CDR1 is LGHDT and CDR2 YNNKEL (reference sequence). V trimming: 0 bases; J trimming: 3 bases; junction bases outside the gene matches: 9. The length of the CDR3 is 17 residues. DNA for the CDR3: TGTGCCAGCAGCCAAGAAGAAGTGGCTAGCGGGAACTACGAGCAGTACTTC. Encoded protein: CASSQEEVASGNYEQYF.

The genes are TRBV28 and TRBJ1-2, with D maybe TRBD1 (6 bases). CDR3 length equals 12 residues. Germline loops: CDR1 MDHEN, CDR2 SYDVKM. The V end was cut by 8 bases, the J end by 8 bases, with 15 bases between. This chain's CDR3 is CASGGEAMGYTF. The CDR3, as DNA: TGTGCCAGCGGGGGCGAAGCAATGGGCTACACCTTC.